This T cell receptor (beta chain) originates from a study of OX40 agonist ivuxolimab in advanced cancers. General study findings and limits: At 0.1 to 3.0 mg/kg, CD4+ and CD8+ blood T cells expanded clonally by week 6. Normalized expansion of T-cell clones was also low for some nonresponders.

Blood got drawn at baseline, again on cycle 4 day 1, and then on cycle 7 day 1. In germline, CDR1 is SGHRS, CDR2 YFSETQ. The CDR3 has 15 residues. V was cut by 0 bases and J by 4 bases, with 13 bases left in between. As for this clone: Its cognate antigen is unknown.

Data came from immunoSEQ multiplex PCR; TCRdb stores just in-frame clones and leaves some out. The sample records 100,000 or so clones, more than 75% being singletons. The sequence was collected from an adult with an advanced solid tumor such as melanoma, head and neck, liver or kidney cancer. The chain carries TRBV5-1 and TRBJ1-2; D possibly corresponds to TRBD1 (6 bases). The material was CD4+ or CD8+ T cells sorted from blood, obtained in a trial of the OX40 agonist ivuxolimab. This CDR3 is CASSLEFGGPYGYTF. CDR3 nucleotide sequence: TGCGCCAGCAGCTTGGAATTTGGGGGGCCCTATGGCTACACCTTC.